Sequencing of this T cell receptor (beta chain) was carried out in a study of CD8 T cells in Susac syndrome. This CDR3 comprises 11 residues. Germline loops: CDR1 SGHVS, CDR2 FQNEAQ. V lost 7 bases and J lost 7, with 10 bases in between. Random hexamers were used to reverse transcribe the RNA input (about 0.5 to 1 ug). TCRdb recomputed calls from the immunoSEQ multiplex PCR reads with MiXCR, one row per CDR3 protein. The data show about 130,000 distinct CDR3 sequences, 95% seen once. TEMRA cells were FACS-enriched, and CD8+ and CD4+ T cells were isolated negatively. This TCR derives from a human donor with Susac syndrome. Sequencing was carried out using CD8+ T cells from PBMCs. The chain recombines TRBV7-8 with TRBJ2-5; D remains ambiguous. CDR3 residues: CASTATGTQYF. CDR3 nucleotide sequence: TGTGCCAGCACCGCGACTGGGACCCAGTACTTC.